The 30 T cell receptor beta chains given below trace back to one sample, sequenced in a study of T cell repertoires in cytomegalovirus infection. MiXCR, run by TCRdb on the reads, gives a single entry per CDR3 protein. The sample has about 530,000 distinct CDR3 sequences, more than 25% seen once. Sequencing was done on a sample of PBMCs. The receptors were gathered from a human donor in good health (CMV status not recorded). Some clones in this sample may be carry-over from other donors' samples.

The table lists this clonotype with many counts. This chain uses TRBV7-8 with TRBJ2-7; TRBD2 matches at 13 bases. Germline values: CDR1 SGHVS, CDR2 FQNEAQ. The CDR3 runs to 14 residues. V lost 5 bases to trimming and J lost 7 bases; unmatched junction nucleotides: 5. Here the CDR3 DNA reads TGTGCCAGCAGCCCCGGGACTAGCGGGAATGAGCAGTACTTC. The encoded protein is CASSPGTSGNEQYF.

The chain recombines TRBV20-1 with TRBJ2-5; TRBD2 aligns across 8 bases. This CDR3 spans 15 amino acids. V was pared by 0 bases and J by 5 bases, with 8 bases of the junction left unmatched. Germline V gene lookup returns CDR1 DFQATT and CDR2 SNEGSKA (reference sequence). CDR3 region: CSARDYSGRVETQYF. As DNA, the CDR3 is TGCAGTGCTAGAGATTATTCCGGGAGGGTGGAGACCCAGTACTTC.

The chain carries TRBV28 and TRBJ1-1, with D possibly being TRBD1 (5 bases). Germline CDR1 reads MDHEN; CDR2 reads SYDVKM. The V end was cut by 5 bases, the J end by 5 bases, with 6 bases between. The CDR3 loop spans 11 amino acids. In DNA form, the CDR3 reads TGTGCCAGCAGTGGGGCGACTGAAGCTTTCTTT. The encoded protein is CASSGATEAFF.

This clonotype showed up many times. The J gene is TRBJ1-5, the V gene TRBV7-9, with unresolved D. Trimming left V 4 bases short and J 9 bases short, with 10 bases between. The CDR3 is 12 residues long. The V gene's germline CDR1 is SEHNR and CDR2 FQNEAQ (reference sequence). This CDR3 is CASSSLDWPQHF. The CDR3 nucleotides are TGTGCCAGCAGCTCATTGGACTGGCCCCAGCATTTT.

This clonotype was counted ten times or more. In DNA form, the CDR3 reads TGTGCCAGCAGCCAAAGTAGGGTAGATACGCAGTATTTT. Amino acid sequence: CASSQSRVDTQYF. This chain uses TRBV7-2 with TRBJ2-3; D call uncertain. The CDR3 is 13 residues long. V was cut by 5 bases and J by 5 bases, with 11 bases left in between. Germline assignment: CDR1 SGHTA and CDR2 FQGNSA.

This clonotype was seen only a few times. The rearrangement links TRBV19 to TRBJ2-6, with D possibly TRBD1 on 6 matching bases. Germline V gene lookup returns CDR1 LNHDA and CDR2 SQIVND (reference sequence). V was trimmed by 2 bases and J by 0 bases, leaving 11 bases between them. This CDR3 contains 17 residues. The chain's CDR3 is CASSIRDIYSGANVLTF. CDR3 DNA: TGTGCCAGTAGTATAAGGGACATCTACTCTGGGGCCAACGTCCTGACTTTC.

This clonotype was found a few times. V is TRBV28 and J is TRBJ2-7, with 8 nucleotides matching TRBD2. Germline CDR1 MDHEN, CDR2 SYDVKM. The CDR3 runs to 17 residues. J gave up 8 bases and V 5 bases, and 20 bases lay outside the gene matches. The CDR3 spells CASSLINRGLGGFQQYF. CDR3 sequence (DNA): TGTGCCAGCAGTCTGATCAATAGGGGACTAGGCGGGTTTCAGCAGTACTTC.

In this sample, this clonotype turned up once. The V gene is TRBV27, the J gene TRBJ2-2; D ambiguous. The CDR3 is made up of 14 amino acids. The germline gives CDR1 MNHEY, CDR2 SMNVEV (reference sequence). V lost 8 bases and J lost 1, with 11 bases in between. The CDR3 is CASVNTRNTGELFF. The CDR3 nucleotides read TGTGCCAGCGTGAACACCAGGAACACCGGGGAGCTGTTTTTT.

The chain combines TRBV28 with TRBJ1-5; D is possibly TRBD1 (5 bases). Germline CDR1 reads MDHEN; CDR2 reads SYDVKM. The CDR3 runs to 15 residues. With 2 bases removed from V and 7 bases from J, the gap between germline ends came to 15 bases. The CDR3 protein is CASSLGSGFRQPQHF. The CDR3 nucleotides read TGTGCCAGCAGTTTAGGATCAGGGTTTAGACAGCCCCAGCATTTT.

This sequence joins TRBV19 and TRBJ2-7, with 8 bases identical to TRBD2. Germline assignment: CDR1 LNHDA and CDR2 SQIVND (reference sequence). The CDR3 is 14 residues long. Trimming cost V 4 bases and J 5 bases; bases outside gene matches: 7. The CDR3 sequence is CASSRGTRRNEQYF. The CDR3 nucleotides read TGTGCCAGTAGTAGAGGGACTAGACGCAACGAGCAGTACTTC.

The genes are TRBV24-1 and TRBJ2-1; the D gene is possibly TRBD1 (6 bases). Germline V CDR1 and CDR2: KGHDR, SFDVKD. This CDR3 region has 17 residues. Trimming removed 1 base at V and 7 bases at J, with 19 bases between. CDR3 loop: CATSDFFGGQGLNEQFF. CDR3 DNA: TGTGCCACCAGTGATTTCTTTGGGGGCCAAGGGCTGAATGAGCAGTTCTTC.

This clonotype occurred many times. This sequence joins TRBV7-9 and TRBJ1-1; D not resolved. Germline loops: CDR1 SEHNR, CDR2 FQNEAQ (reference sequence). This CDR3 contains 13 residues. The V gene lost 4 bases and the J gene lost 4 bases, with 10 bases spanning the gap. CDR3 in DNA: TGTGCCAGCAGCTCGCTCTCTGGCACTGAAGCTTTCTTT. Its protein product is CASSSLSGTEAFF.

This chain uses TRBV12-3 or TRBV12-4 with TRBJ2-3, with 11 bases fitting TRBD1. The CDR3 contains 16 residues. V lost 6 bases to trimming and J lost 0 bases; unmatched junction nucleotides: 5. In DNA, the CDR3 is TGTGCCAGCAGGCCCGGGACAGGGGGAAGCACAGATACGCAGTATTTT. This gives the protein CASRPGTGGSTDTQYF.

In its sample, this clonotype was seen many times. The genes are TRBV7-2 and TRBJ2-1; D not resolved. CDR1 and CDR2 from the germline V gene are SGHTA and FQGNSA. The CDR3 consists of 14 residues. Trimming cost V 5 bases and J 3 bases, with 11 bases left between them. CDR3 nucleotide sequence: TGTGCCAGCAGCCAATCGGGCAGCTACAATGAGCAGTTCTTC. Translation gives CASSQSGSYNEQFF.

The chain uses TRBV2 and TRBJ2-7; 8 nucleotides match TRBD1. The CDR3 extends over 15 amino acids. The ends lost 2 bases at V and 0 bases at J; junction bases unmatched: 3. Germline CDR1 and CDR2: SNHLY and FYNNEI. The CDR3 here is CASSETTGVSYEQYF. CDR3 DNA sequence: TGTGCCAGCAGTGAAACGACAGGGGTCTCCTACGAGCAGTACTTC.

CDR3 residues: CASSISSATVETQYF. The CDR3 bases are TGTGCCAGTAGTATTTCTAGCGCAACGGTGGAGACCCAGTACTTC. V is TRBV19 and J is TRBJ2-5; D possibly corresponds to TRBD2 (6 bases). The CDR3 runs to 15 residues. From germline, CDR1 is LNHDA and CDR2 SQIVND (reference sequence). The V end was cut by 3 bases, the J end by 5 bases, with 16 bases between. The variable domain in full, with the rest retrieved from reference TRBV19 and TRBJ2-5, is DGGITQSPKYLFRKEGQNVTLSCEQNLNHDAMYWYRQDPGQGLRLIYYSQIVNDFQKGDIAEGYSVSREKKESFPLTVTSAQKNPTAFYLCASSISSATVETQYFGPGTRLLVL.

The V gene is TRBV20-1, the J gene TRBJ2-5; 12 positions match TRBD2. The CDR3 is 13 residues long. Germline-derived CDR1 and CDR2 are DFQATT and SNEGSKA (reference sequence). Trimming at V came to 6 bases and at J to 4 bases, leaving 3 bases not matched to a gene. CDR3 sequence (DNA): TGCAGTGCGCCGACTAGCGGGAGAGAGACCCAGTACTTC. It codes for CSAPTSGRETQYF.

The rearrangement links TRBV28 to TRBJ2-5, with a possible D match to TRBD1 (6 bases). Germline V gene sequence: CDR1 MDHEN, CDR2 SYDVKM. The CDR3 contains 15 residues. Between the trimmed V and J ends, which lost 3 bases and 5 bases, there was a span of 16 bases. CDR3 in amino acids: CASSFRGRVPETQYF. In DNA form, the CDR3 reads TGTGCCAGCAGTTTCAGGGGCCGGGTACCGGAGACCCAGTACTTC.

Written as DNA, the CDR3 is TGCAGTGCTAGCTACCGGGACAGAAATTCACCCCTCCACTTT. It translates to CSASYRDRNSPLHF. This sequence joins TRBV20-1 and TRBJ1-6; 7 bases map to TRBD1. CDR3 size: 14 residues. V was clipped by 3 bases and J by 7 bases; unmatched bases: 6. The germline CDR1 and CDR2 sequences are DFQATT and SNEGSKA (reference sequence).

V gene TRBV5-1 combines with J gene TRBJ1-2, with D maybe TRBD1 (6 bases). Germline CDR1 is SGHRS and CDR2 is YFSETQ. The CDR3 loop spans 13 amino acids. V lost 3 bases and J 6 bases, leaving 12 bases between the germline ends. CDR3 DNA sequence: TGCGCCAGCAGCTCGGAACAGGGAAATGGCTACACCTTC. Translated, it gives CASSSEQGNGYTF.

This rearrangement joins TRBV7-9 to TRBJ2-3; D ambiguous. The V gene lost 8 bases and the J gene lost 4 bases, with 7 bases spanning the gap. Germline assignment: CDR1 SEHNR and CDR2 FQNEAQ (reference sequence). The CDR3 spans 11 residues. CDR3: CASRQSDTQYF. The CDR3 DNA follows: TGTGCCAGCCGACAATCAGATACGCAGTATTTT.

This chain uses TRBV5-4 with TRBJ1-4; maybe TRBD1 (5 bases). Trimming took 4 bases from V and 8 from J, leaving 15 bases between them. The CDR3 runs 14 residues. Germline V CDR1 and CDR2: SGHNT, YYREEE (reference sequence). The chain's CDR3 is CASSHRGGGEKLFF. In DNA form, the CDR3 reads TGTGCCAGCAGCCACCGGGGCGGAGGCGAAAAACTGTTTTTT.

V gene TRBV7-9 combines with J gene TRBJ2-3, with D possibly matching TRBD2 (5 bases). Per the germline V gene, CDR1 is SEHNR and CDR2 is FQNEAQ (reference sequence). V was clipped by 5 bases and J by 1 base, with 16 bases between them. This CDR3 has 16 residues. CDR3 nucleotides: TGTGCCAGCAGCCATGGCAGAGCGGTTGGCACAGATACGCAGTATTTT. This codes for CASSHGRAVGTDTQYF.

In DNA, the CDR3 is TGTGCCAGCAGCTTAGAACATAGATACGAGCAGTACTTC. Residues: CASSLEHRYEQYF. This chain links TRBV7-2 with TRBJ2-7; D gene uncertain. CDR3 length: 13 residues. Between the trimmed V and J ends, which lost 1 base and 4 bases, there was a span of 8 bases. Germline CDR1 and CDR2: SGHTA and FQGNSA. The full variable domain, with the rest looked up from reference TRBV7-2 and TRBJ2-7, is GAGVSQSPSNKVTEKGKDVELRCDPISGHTALYWYRQSLGQGLEFLIYFQGNSAPDKSGLPSDRFSAERTGGSVSTLTIQRTQQEDSAVYLCASSLEHRYEQYFGPGTRLTVT.

This clonotype was recorded at least ten times. The J gene is TRBJ2-2, the V gene TRBV12-3 or TRBV12-4, with no clear D. Trimming took 2 bases from V and 3 from J, leaving 4 bases between them. This CDR3 is 13 amino acids long. For the CDR3, the DNA is TGTGCCAGCAGTTTATCTGACACCGGGGAGCTGTTTTTT. It specifies CASSLSDTGELFF.

This clonotype was counted between two and nine times. J is TRBJ1-5 and V is TRBV12-3 or TRBV12-4; no firm D call. The length of the CDR3 is 13 residues. V was cut by 5 bases and J by 11 bases, with 16 bases left in between. The CDR3 nucleotides are TGTGCCAGCAGTCTCCAGTTGGATTGGGCCCAGCATTTT. As protein: CASSLQLDWAQHF.

The genes are TRBV19 and TRBJ2-3; D is ambiguous. There are 14 residues in the CDR3. The germline V and J ends were trimmed by 3 bases and 2 bases, with 9 bases remaining between them. The germline gives CDR1 LNHDA, CDR2 SQIVND (reference sequence). CDR3: CASSIFQSTDTQYF. CDR3 nucleotides: TGTGCCAGTAGTATTTTCCAATCCACAGATACGCAGTATTTT. The full variable domain, completed using reference TRBV19 and TRBJ2-3, is DGGITQSPKYLFRKEGQNVTLSCEQNLNHDAMYWYRQDPGQGLRLIYYSQIVNDFQKGDIAEGYSVSREKKESFPLTVTSAQKNPTAFYLCASSIFQSTDTQYFGPGTRLTVL.

The chain joins TRBV27 to TRBJ2-7; D might be TRBD1 or TRBD2, each matching 5 bases. Per the germline V gene, CDR1 is MNHEY and CDR2 is SMNVEV (reference sequence). Trimming stripped 3 bases from V and 3 bases from J, with 12 bases between. The CDR3 contains 14 residues. In nucleotides, the CDR3 is TGTGCCAGCAGTTTTCAGGGAGACAGCTACGAGCAGTACTTC. Translating it yields CASSFQGDSYEQYF.

The rearrangement joins TRBV5-5 to TRBJ2-1; 12 positions match TRBD2. From germline, CDR1 is SGHKS and CDR2 YYEKEE (reference sequence). The ends lost 4 bases at V and 3 bases at J; junction bases unmatched: 5. The length of the CDR3 is 16 residues. The DNA for the CDR3 is TGTGCCAGCAGCCCTGAACTAGCGGGAGGCTACAATGAGCAGTTCTTC. Translation gives CASSPELAGGYNEQFF.

The chain links TRBV7-6 to TRBJ2-1; 13 bases align to TRBD2. CDR1 SGHVS and CDR2 FNYEAQ come from the germline V gene. The CDR3 is 17 amino acids. J was trimmed by 4 bases and V by 2 bases; bases with no gene match: 5. The CDR3 loop is CASSLLRGLAGYNEQFF. The CDR3 DNA reads as TGTGCCAGCAGCTTACTCCGGGGACTAGCGGGGTACAATGAGCAGTTCTTC.